What follows is one T cell receptor beta chain and its context. The antigen is unknown. Sequencing used immunoSEQ multiplex PCR; TCRdb keeps in-frame clones, though not all of them. The table lists more than 65,000 clones, 80% to 90% of them singletons. The record originates from a study of radiation and T cells in renal cell carcinoma. Study at large: Nephrectomy followed 15 Gy stereotactic body radiation by 4 weeks. Study-wide findings and caveats: From baseline, blood top tumor clonotypes peaked at 2 weeks post-radiation.

Time point given: blood 2 weeks post-SBRT. As for treatment: 15 Gy SBRT to primary tumor, nephrectomy 4 weeks later. Blood was sampled at baseline, 2 weeks and 4 weeks after SBRT. This renal cell carcinoma was of the clear cell type. J was trimmed by 8 bases and V by 7 bases; bases with no gene match: 12. The CDR3 runs to 15 residues. The V gene's germline CDR1 is MNHNY and CDR2 SVGAGI (reference sequence). J is TRBJ1-2 and V is TRBV6-6, with 11 bases matching TRBD1. The sequencing used blood, collected from a patient whose treatment included radiotherapy and nephrectomy. The source is a woman between 50 and 59 years old with renal cell carcinoma. CDR3 coding DNA: TGTGCCAGCAACCCGGGACAGGGGGTATTGGGAGGCTACACCTTC. This gives the protein CASNPGQGVLGGYTF.